This T cell receptor beta chain is drawn from a study of human T cells and chemical hapten exposure. This CDR3 is built from 15 residues. Time point given: patch test 2, 6 weeks after DPC sensitization. Treatment: therapeutic diphenylcyclopropenone sensitization with weekly scalp DPC. Venepuncture was done earlier than the placement of each patch test. Individual cDNA molecules had unique molecular identifiers attached to them by the library. Study processing details: TCRs per sample had a median of approximately 98,000 and ranged from about 23,224 to 700,000. TCRdb re-called the RACE reads through MiXCR, storing one row per CDR3 protein. The V and J calls were determined by TCRdb, not by the authors. The sample includes about 380,000 distinct CDR3 sequences, roughly 6.3% seen only once; the top ten take around 6%.

This chain uses TRBV21-1 with TRBJ2-7. TRBV21-1 is annotated as a pseudogene. This receptor was identified in a woman younger than 30 with alopecia areata. Some clones in this sample may be carry-over from other donors' samples. The sample here was whole blood, taken in connection with sensitization to the hapten diphenylcyclopropenone (DPC). For the CDR3, the DNA is TGTGCCAGCAGCAAAGAGCCGATGCAGGCCTACGAGCAGTACTTC. It yields the protein CASSKEPMQAYEQYF.